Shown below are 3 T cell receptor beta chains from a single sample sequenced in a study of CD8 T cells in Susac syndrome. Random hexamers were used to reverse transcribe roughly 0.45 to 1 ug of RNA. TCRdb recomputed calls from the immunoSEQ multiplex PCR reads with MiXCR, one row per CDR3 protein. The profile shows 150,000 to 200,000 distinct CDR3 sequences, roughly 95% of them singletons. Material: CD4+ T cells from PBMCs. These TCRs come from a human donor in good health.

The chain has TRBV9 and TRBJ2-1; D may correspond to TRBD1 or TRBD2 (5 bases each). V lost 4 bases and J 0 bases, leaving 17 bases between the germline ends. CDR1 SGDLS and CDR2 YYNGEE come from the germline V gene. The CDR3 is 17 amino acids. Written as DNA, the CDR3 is TGTGCCAGCAGCCCAACCGGGGCGGAGAGCTCCTACAATGAGCAGTTCTTC. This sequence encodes CASSPTGAESSYNEQFF.

The CDR3 nucleotides read TGTGCCAGCAGTCAAACAGGGGGTGGAGAGACCCAGTACTTC. Its protein product is CASSQTGGGETQYF. The chain combines TRBV3-1 with TRBJ2-5, with 8 bases matching TRBD1. Trimming took 6 bases from V and 4 from J; bases not matched to a gene: 7. The CDR3 totals 14 residues. Germline V CDR1 and CDR2: LGHDT, YNNKEL (reference sequence).

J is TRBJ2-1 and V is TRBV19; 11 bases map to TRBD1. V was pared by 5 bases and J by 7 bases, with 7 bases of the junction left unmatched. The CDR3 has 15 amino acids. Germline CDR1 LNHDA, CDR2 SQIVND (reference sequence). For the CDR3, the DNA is TGTGCCAGTAGTGGCTGGACAGGGGGCAGGAATGAGCAGTTCTTC. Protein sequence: CASSGWTGGRNEQFF.